The clone carrying this T cell receptor (beta chain) was observed a few times. What it recognizes is unknown. Other DNA sequences in this specimen translate into the identical CDR3. The data originate from a study of beta chain features in type 1 diabetes. Study-wide findings and caveats: In type 1 diabetes patients, VDJ junctions had fewer insertions; deletions at these junctions were more frequent. There was a moderate but significant shortening of TCRB CDR3s in all four CD4+ subsets of Type 1 diabetes patients.

In all sorted populations, purity surpassed 95%. Investigators reverse transcribed all isolated RNA, so they sequenced expressed TCRB transcripts. TCRdb's copy holds only in-frame clones and misses some; the assay was immunoSEQ multiplex PCR. The sample carries roughly 180,000 clones, about 13% recorded once. The germline CDR1 and CDR2 sequences are GTSNPN and SVGIG (reference sequence). Trimming left V 2 bases short and J 4 bases short, with 9 bases between. The CDR3 extends over 13 amino acids. The sequenced sample was central memory CD4+ T cells from blood. The chain links TRBV30 to TRBJ1-5; perhaps TRBD1 as D (5 bases). The clonotype originates from a young woman in good health. The CDR3 nucleotides read TGTGCCTGGAGTCTAAGGGGAAATCAGCCCCAGCATTTT. Protein: CAWSLRGNQPQHF.